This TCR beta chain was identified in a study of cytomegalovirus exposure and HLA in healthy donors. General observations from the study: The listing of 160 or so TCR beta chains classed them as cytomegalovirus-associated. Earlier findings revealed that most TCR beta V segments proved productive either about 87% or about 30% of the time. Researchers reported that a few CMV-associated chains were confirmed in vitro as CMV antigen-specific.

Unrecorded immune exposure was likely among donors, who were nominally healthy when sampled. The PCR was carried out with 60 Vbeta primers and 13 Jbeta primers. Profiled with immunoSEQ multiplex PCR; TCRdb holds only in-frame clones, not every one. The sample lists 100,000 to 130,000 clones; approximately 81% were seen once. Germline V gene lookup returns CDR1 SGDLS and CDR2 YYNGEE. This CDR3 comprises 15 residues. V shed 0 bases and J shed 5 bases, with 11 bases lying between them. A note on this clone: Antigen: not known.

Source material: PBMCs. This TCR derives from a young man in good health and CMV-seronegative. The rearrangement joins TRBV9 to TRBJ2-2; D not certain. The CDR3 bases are TGTGCCAGCAGCGTAGGTGTCGCGAGGACCGGGGAGCTGTTTTTT. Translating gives CASSVGVARTGELFF.